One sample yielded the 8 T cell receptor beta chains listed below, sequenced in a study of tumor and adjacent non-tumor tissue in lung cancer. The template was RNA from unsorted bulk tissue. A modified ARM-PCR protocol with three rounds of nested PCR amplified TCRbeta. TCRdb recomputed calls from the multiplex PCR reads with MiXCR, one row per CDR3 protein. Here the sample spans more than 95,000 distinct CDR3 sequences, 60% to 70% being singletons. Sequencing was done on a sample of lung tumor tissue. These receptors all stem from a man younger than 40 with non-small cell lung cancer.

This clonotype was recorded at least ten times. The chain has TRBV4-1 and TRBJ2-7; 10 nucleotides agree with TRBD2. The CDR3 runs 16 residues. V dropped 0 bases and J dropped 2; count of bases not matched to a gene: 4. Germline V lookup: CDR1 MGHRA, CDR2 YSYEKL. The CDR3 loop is CASSQDERGGTYEQYF. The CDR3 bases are TGCGCCAGCAGCCAAGACGAGCGGGGGGGAACCTACGAGCAGTACTTC.

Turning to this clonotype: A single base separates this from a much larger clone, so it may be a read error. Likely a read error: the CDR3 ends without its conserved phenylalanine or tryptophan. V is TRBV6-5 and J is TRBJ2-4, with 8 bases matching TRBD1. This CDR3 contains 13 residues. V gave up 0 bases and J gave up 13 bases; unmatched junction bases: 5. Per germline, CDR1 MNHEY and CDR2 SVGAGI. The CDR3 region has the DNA TGTGCCAGCAGTTACTCTGGGGACAGGATCCAGTACTAC. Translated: CASSYSGDRIQYY.

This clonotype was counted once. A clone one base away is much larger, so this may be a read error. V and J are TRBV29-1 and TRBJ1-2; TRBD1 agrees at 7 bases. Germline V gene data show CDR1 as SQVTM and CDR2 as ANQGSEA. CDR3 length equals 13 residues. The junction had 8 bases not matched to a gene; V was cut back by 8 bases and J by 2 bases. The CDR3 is CSIASQGNYGYTF. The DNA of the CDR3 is TGCAGCATTGCCTCACAGGGGAACTATGGCTACACCTTC.

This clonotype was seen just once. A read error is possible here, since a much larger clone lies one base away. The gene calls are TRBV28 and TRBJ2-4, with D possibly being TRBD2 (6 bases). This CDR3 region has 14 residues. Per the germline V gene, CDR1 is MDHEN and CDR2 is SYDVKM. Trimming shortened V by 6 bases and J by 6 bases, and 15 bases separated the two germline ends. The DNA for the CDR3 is TGTGCCAGCAGACCGGGACTGGTGACAAACATTCAGTACTTC. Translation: CASRPGLVTNIQYF.

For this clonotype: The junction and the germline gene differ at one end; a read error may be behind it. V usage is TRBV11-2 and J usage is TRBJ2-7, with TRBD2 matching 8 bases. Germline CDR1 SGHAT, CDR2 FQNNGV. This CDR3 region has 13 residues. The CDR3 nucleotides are TGTGACAGCAGTGGAATAGCGGGGTACGAGCAGTATTTC. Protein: CDSSGIAGYEQYF. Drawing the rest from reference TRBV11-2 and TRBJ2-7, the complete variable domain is EAGVAQSPRYKIIEKRQSVAFWCNPISGHATLYWYQQILGQGPKLLIQFQNNGVVDDSQLPKDRFSAERLKGVDSTLKIQPAKLEDSAVYLCDSSGIAGYEQYFGPGTRLTVT.

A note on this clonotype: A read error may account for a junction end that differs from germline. Here the CDR3 DNA reads TGTGCCAGCAGCTTAGGGGAGTCGGTACTCGAGCTGTACTTC. Its translation is CASSLGESVLELYF. This chain links TRBV7-9 with TRBJ2-7; perhaps TRBD2 as D (5 bases). CDR3 length equals 14 residues. The germline V gene encodes CDR1 SEHNR and CDR2 FQNEAQ (reference sequence).

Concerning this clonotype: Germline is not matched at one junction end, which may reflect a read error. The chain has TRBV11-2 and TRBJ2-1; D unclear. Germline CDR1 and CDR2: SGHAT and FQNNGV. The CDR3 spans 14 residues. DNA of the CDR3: TGTGCCAACAGCTTCGGACCTGCATGCGATGAGCAGTTCTTC. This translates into CANSFGPACDEQFF.

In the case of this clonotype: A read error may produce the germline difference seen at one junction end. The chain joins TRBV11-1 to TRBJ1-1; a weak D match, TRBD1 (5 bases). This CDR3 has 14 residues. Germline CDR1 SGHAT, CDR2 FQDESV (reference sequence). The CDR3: CASSQQELNSEAFF. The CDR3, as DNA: TGCGCCAGCAGCCAACAGGAGTTGAACAGTGAAGCTTTCTTT.